This TCR beta chain was observed in a study of cytomegalovirus exposure and HLA in healthy donors. Study information: An earlier analysis identified 100 million to 130 million unique TCR beta sequences in about 200 million T cells. There were 85 million or so unique TCRs (from HLA-typed donors) in an early data release.

The PCR had 60 Vbeta and 13 Jbeta primers. Some clones are missing from TCRdb's copy, which holds only in-frame ones; the method was immunoSEQ multiplex PCR. The data hold around 74,000 clones, with about 80% observed a single time. A remark on this clone: No antigen is known for it.

CDR1 SQVTM and CDR2 ANQGSEA come from the germline V gene. The trim removed 5 bases at V and 1 base at J, leaving 7 bases unmatched. The CDR3 consists of 14 residues. Study-wide results and limits: Researchers catalogued roughly 150 TCR beta chains as cytomegalovirus-associated. Later analysis associated a missense DCLRE1C variant with TCR beta V- and J-gene trimming.

Sequencing used PBMCs. The TCR was taken from a man aged 30 to 45 in good health and CMV-seronegative. The rearrangement links TRBV29-1 to TRBJ2-5; 7 nucleotides line up with TRBD2. The CDR3 DNA reads TGCAGCGTTCTTCGATCTAGCGGCCAAGAGACCCAGTACTTC. It encodes CSVLRSSGQETQYF. The variable domain in full, completed from reference TRBV29-1 and TRBJ2-5, reads SAVISQKPSRDICQRGTSLTIQCQVDSQVTMMFWYRQQPGQSLTLIATANQGSEATYESGFVIDKFPISRPNLTFSTLTVSNMSPEDSSIYLCSVLRSSGQETQYFGPGTRLLVL.